These 19 T cell receptor beta chains came from one sample sequenced in a study of blood T cell repertoires in COVID-19. Assay: immunoSEQ multiplex PCR; the TCRdb copy retains only in-frame clones and omits some. The sample has 150,000 to 160,000 clones; 65% to 90% are singletons. The sequencing input was peripheral blood. The receptors stem from a woman aged 55-70 years with COVID-19, enrolled during active disease.

V gene TRBV19 combines with J gene TRBJ1-3, with a tentative D call TRBD1 (6 bases). This CDR3 is built from 14 residues. The germline gives CDR1 LNHDA, CDR2 SQIVND (reference sequence). V lost 4 bases and J 4 bases, leaving 11 bases between the germline ends. The CDR3 loop reads CASSNRVNGNTIYF. In DNA, the CDR3 is TGTGCCAGTAGTAACAGGGTAAACGGAAACACCATATATTTT.

Note on this clone: In the same sample, other DNA sequences code for this CDR3. The chain is built from TRBV6-5 and TRBJ2-2; D is perhaps TRBD2 (5 bases). In germline, CDR1 is MNHEY, CDR2 SVGAGI. V lost 6 bases and J lost 3, with 11 bases in between. CDR3 length: 14 amino acids. Here the CDR3 reads CASRRAGDTGELFF. The CDR3 DNA reads as TGTGCCAGCAGGCGGGCAGGAGACACCGGGGAGCTGTTTTTT.

The chain carries TRBV12-5 and TRBJ1-2; D ambiguous. The CDR3 is 13 amino acids. Trimming stripped 1 base from V and 9 bases from J, with 12 bases between. CDR1 and CDR2 from the germline V gene are LGHNT and FRNRAP. The CDR3 DNA reads as TGTGCTAGTGGTTTGGAAAAGGCGGTTCGCTACACCTTC. Protein: CASGLEKAVRYTF.

This clone is a singleton in its sample. The J gene is TRBJ2-1, the V gene TRBV10-1; D possibly corresponds to TRBD1 (6 bases). Trimming took off 2 bases at V and 9 bases at J, with 8 bases between the two ends. The CDR3 contains 12 residues. Germline V gives CDR1 WNHNN, CDR2 SYGVQD (reference sequence). The CDR3 DNA sequence: TGCGCCAGCAGTGAGACAGGGACTGAGCAGTTCTTC. As protein: CASSETGTEQFF.

This chain connects TRBV7-2 to TRBJ1-1; possible D gene TRBD1, 6 bases. The germline CDR1 and CDR2 sequences are SGHTA and FQGNSA. The length of the CDR3 is 14 residues. V was shortened by 2 bases and J by 5 bases, with 12 bases between the two germline ends. The CDR3 DNA reads TGTGCCAGCAGCTTATTGGGCAGGGGAACTGAAGCTTTCTTT. This codes for CASSLLGRGTEAFF.

The V call is TRBV5-1, the J call TRBJ1-1; maybe TRBD1 (6 bases). Trimming removed 1 base from V and 8 bases from J, with 18 bases in between. This CDR3 spans 15 amino acids. Germline-derived CDR1 and CDR2 are SGHRS and YFSETQ. The CDR3 DNA reads TGCGCCAGCAGCTTGCGGGACCGAGGGACACTCGAAGCTTTCTTT. This translates into CASSLRDRGTLEAFF. Variable domain in full (rest from reference TRBV5-1 and TRBJ1-1): KAGVTQTPRYLIKTRGQQVTLSCSPISGHRSVSWYQQTPGQGLQFLFEYFSETQRNKGNFPGRFSGRQFSNSRSEMNVSTLELGDSALYLCASSLRDRGTLEAFFGQGTRLTVV.

The table lists this clone with a count of one. V usage is TRBV7-3 and J usage is TRBJ2-3; 7 nucleotides match TRBD2. Germline lookup yields CDR1 SGHTA and CDR2 FQGTGA. The CDR3 contains 15 residues. Losses at the gene ends were 5 bases for V and 2 bases for J; bases not matched to a gene: 7. The CDR3: CASSPLSGYTDTQYF. In DNA form, the CDR3 reads TGTGCCAGCAGCCCTCTTAGCGGGTACACAGATACGCAGTATTTT.

V gene TRBV6-4 combines with J gene TRBJ2-3; 10 nucleotides align to TRBD2. Germline assignment: CDR1 MRHNA and CDR2 SNTAGT. Unmatched junction bases numbered 3, after V lost 2 bases and J lost 4 bases. CDR3 length equals 15 residues. Written as DNA, the CDR3 is TGTGCCAGCAGTGACCAAAGCGGGAGGGCAGATACGCAGTATTTT. Translating gives CASSDQSGRADTQYF.

The chain uses TRBV11-3 and TRBJ1-1; D uncertain. Trimming pared 5 bases from V and 1 base from J, leaving 14 bases between. The germline gives CDR1 SGHNT, CDR2 YENEEA. The CDR3 is 15 amino acids. The CDR3 spells CASSPSRAGNTEAFF. DNA of the CDR3: TGTGCCAGCAGCCCATCCCGTGCAGGGAACACTGAAGCTTTCTTT.

The chain carries TRBV5-1 and TRBJ1-5; 7 positions match TRBD1. Germline assignment: CDR1 SGHRS and CDR2 YFSETQ. Trimming cost V 0 bases and J 7 bases; bases outside gene matches: 1. This CDR3 comprises 13 residues. CDR3 DNA: TGCGCCAGCAGCTTGGAGGGACAGCAGCCCCAGCATTTT. It is translated as CASSLEGQQPQHF.

The chain links TRBV6-2 or TRBV6-3 to TRBJ2-3; D possibly corresponds to TRBD2 (6 bases). The CDR3 is 14 amino acids. Trimming left V 5 bases short and J 0 bases short, with 9 bases between. The V gene's germline CDR1 is MNHEY and CDR2 SVGEGT. The DNA of the CDR3 is TGTGCCAGCAGTAGAGGGACTAGCACAGATACGCAGTATTTT. Its protein product is CASSRGTSTDTQYF.

The V gene is TRBV11-2, the J gene TRBJ2-5; TRBD2 is a possible D gene (6 bases). Per the germline V gene, CDR1 is SGHAT and CDR2 is FQNNGV. The CDR3 contains 13 residues. Trimming left V 7 bases short and J 2 bases short, with 11 bases between. The CDR3 DNA reads as TGTGCCAGCACCCAAGGGACTCAAGAGACCCAGTACTTC. Its translation: CASTQGTQETQYF.

The V gene is TRBV2, the J gene TRBJ2-5; 7 positions match TRBD1. V shed 7 bases, J shed 2 bases, and the junction held 7 bases outside the gene matches. The germline gives CDR1 SNHLY, CDR2 FYNNEI. The CDR3 consists of 14 residues. The CDR3 DNA is TGTGCCAGCACCCGACAGGGAATTCAAGAGACCCAGTACTTC. It encodes CASTRQGIQETQYF. Combining the CDR3 with reference TRBV2 and TRBJ2-5 gives the whole variable domain EPEVTQTPSHQVTQMGQEVILRCVPISNHLYFYWYRQILGQKVEFLVSFYNNEISEKSEIFDDQFSVERPDGSNFTLKIRSTKLEDSAMYFCASTRQGIQETQYFGPGTRLLVL.

Remarks on this clone: Other DNA sequences in this sample translate to the same CDR3. The gene calls are TRBV9 and TRBJ2-1; 7 positions agree with TRBD2. The CDR3 spans 15 residues. CDR1 and CDR2 from the germline V gene are SGDLS and YYNGEE. V gave up 0 bases and J gave up 2 bases; unmatched junction bases: 2. In DNA form, the CDR3 reads TGTGCCAGCAGCGTAGGGGCGGGGGCCTACAATGAGCAGTTCTTC. This encodes CASSVGAGAYNEQFF.

V and J are TRBV18 and TRBJ1-1; D gene uncertain. Germline CDR1 KGHSH, CDR2 LQKENI. The CDR3 is made up of 13 amino acids. V lost 4 bases, J lost 5 bases, and 11 bases lay in between. The CDR3 region has the DNA TGTGCCAGCTCACGAGAGCCGAGGACTGAAGCTTTCTTT. This codes for CASSREPRTEAFF.

The gene calls are TRBV7-6 and TRBJ2-7; TRBD2 matches 13 bases. CDR1 is SGHVS and CDR2 is FNYEAQ in the germline V gene. The V and J ends lost 5 bases and 5 bases, in that order; junction bases with no gene match: 6. This CDR3 is 15 amino acids long. CDR3 region: CASSLPGLAGNEQYF. The CDR3 DNA follows: TGTGCCAGCAGCCTACCGGGACTAGCGGGAAACGAGCAGTACTTC. The full variable domain, rest sourced from reference TRBV7-6 and TRBJ2-7, is GAGVSQSPRYKVTKRGQDVALRCDPISGHVSLYWYRQALGQGPEFLTYFNYEAQQDKSGLPNDRFSAERPEGSISTLTIQRTEQRDSAMYRCASSLPGLAGNEQYFGPGTRLTVT.

The chain combines TRBV11-2 with TRBJ2-5; 8 bases fit TRBD2. This CDR3 has 14 residues. Losses at the gene ends were 3 bases for V and 5 bases for J; bases not matched to a gene: 5. Germline V gene data show CDR1 as SGHAT and CDR2 as FQNNGV. The CDR3 region is CASSFGAGGETQYF. The CDR3 DNA reads as TGTGCCAGCAGCTTCGGGGCGGGAGGCGAGACCCAGTACTTC.

CDR3 amino acids: CASRRDRVREQYV. The CDR3 nucleotides are TGTGCCAGCAGACGGGACAGGGTTCGCGAGCAGTACGTC. V is TRBV2 and J is TRBJ2-7; 9 positions match TRBD1. There are 13 residues in the CDR3. Per the germline V gene, CDR1 is SNHLY and CDR2 is FYNNEI. The J segment lost 6 bases and the V segment lost 6 bases, leaving 6 bases of the junction unmatched.

The chain is built from TRBV6-5 and TRBJ1-6; the match to TRBD1 covers 7 bases. Germline CDR1 MNHEY, CDR2 SVGAGI. V shed 6 bases and J 7 bases; nucleotides not matched to a gene: 6. This CDR3 comprises 14 residues. The CDR3, as DNA: TGTGCCAGCAGAGGGAACAGGGGAAATTCACCCCTCCACTTT. It is translated as CASRGNRGNSPLHF.